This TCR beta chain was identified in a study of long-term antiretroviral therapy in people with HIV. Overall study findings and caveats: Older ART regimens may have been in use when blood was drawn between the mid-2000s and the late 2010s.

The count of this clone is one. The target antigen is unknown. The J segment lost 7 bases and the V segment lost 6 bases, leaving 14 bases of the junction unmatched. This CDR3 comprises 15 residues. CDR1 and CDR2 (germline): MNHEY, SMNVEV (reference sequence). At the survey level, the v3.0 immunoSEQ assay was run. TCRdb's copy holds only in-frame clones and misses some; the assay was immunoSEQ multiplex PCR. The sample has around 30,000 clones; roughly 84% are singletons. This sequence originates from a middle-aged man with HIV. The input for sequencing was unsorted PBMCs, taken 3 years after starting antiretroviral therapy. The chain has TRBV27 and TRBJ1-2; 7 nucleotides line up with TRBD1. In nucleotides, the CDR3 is TGTGCCAGCAGCTCAAACCGGGACAGCCATTCTGGCTACACCTTC. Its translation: CASSSNRDSHSGYTF.